Described below is a single T cell receptor beta chain sequence and its context. Its antigen specificity is not known. The sample holds no much larger clone one base away, and base qualities are not on file. TCRbeta CDR3 regions were amplified from genomic DNA by means of the immunoSEQ Assay, a bias-controlled multiplex PCR. Concerning the study's data processing: Nucleated cell counts per sample were estimated from amplification of reference gene primers within the assay. To quantify the absolute abundance of each unique TCRbeta CDR3 rearrangement, sequence reads were collapsed and filtered. Productive Simpson clonality was computed per sample as the square root of Simpson's diversity index over productive rearrangements. Drawn from immuneACCESS, this table holds only the in-frame rearrangements with V and J called that TCRdb kept. Clones are partly lost; checked studies trace under half to an unresolved V gene and leave the rest unexplained. V and J calls and clone size come straight from that table; D and trimming were deduced from the DNA. In all, the sample holds approximately 300,000 clones, and roughly 86% of those were seen once. The ten largest clones capture almost 9.5% of the sample.

V loses 1 base, J loses 2 bases, and the germline ends lie 9 bases apart. As encoded in the germline V gene (reference sequence), CDR1 is LNHNV while CDR2 is YYDKDF. Spanning cysteine to phenylalanine, the CDR3 consists of 15 amino acids. Only CDR3 DNA remains: 45 bases, in frame from the first base. This sample is drawn from a study of blood T cell repertoires in COVID-19 (dated by TCRdb to 2019 to 2021). The study in broad terms: Collaborator samples came from the United States, Italy and Spain and covered acute and convalescent phases of COVID-19. The material from the prospective study consisted of cDNA or gDNA derived from T cells, B-cell-depleted T cells, or PBMCs. Deeply sampled blood TCRbeta repertoires from subjects exposed to, actively infected with, or recovered from COVID-19 were included in the dataset. The repertoires were made available in a free public database intended to serve as a resource for research on the immune response to SARS-CoV-2. The samples were drawn from the first 160 participants of the ongoing ImmuneRACE study and from 1,254 subjects provided by 6 global collaborators. Sample metadata almost always included a de-identified subject ID, COVID-19 status, age in years and sex. Where available, HLA class I and class II types were obtained from metadata supplied by the sample provider rather than from assay-based typing. Summary of the overall study and its limitations: Clinical and demographic metadata were provided uncurated, with the amount varying by source and participant.

Participants in the prospective study were enrolled through a virtual design, were aged 18 to 89 years, and lived in approximately 24 United States geographic areas. To assign participants to cohorts, the prospective study relied on clinical history that participants themselves reported in a screening survey and a study questionnaire. For ImmuneRACE Cohort 3, a participant was defined as recovered based on two consecutive negative NP/OP PCR tests, clearance by a healthcare professional, or resolution of symptoms. Each participant in the prospective study had whole blood, serum and a nasopharyngeal or oropharyngeal swab collected by mobile phlebotomists. Participants in the prospective study had the option to provide additional blood draws and questionnaires over a roughly 2-month period. Prospective study blood samples were shipped either frozen or at room temperature before DNA extraction.

The specimen sequenced was PBMCs or T cells enriched from blood (not recorded which). The sequence joins TRBV15 to TRBJ2-1; TRBD2 might be the D gene, on 6 matching bases. This sequence originates from a woman aged 25 to 39 who had recovered from COVID-19. The DNA sequence is given as TGTGCCACCAGCAGAGCGGGAGCCGCCTACAATGAGCAGTTCTTC. Translated, it gives CATSRAGAAYNEQFF.